These 8 T cell receptor beta chains were sequenced from one sample in a study of cytomegalovirus exposure and HLA in healthy donors. Primers for the PCR totalled 60 Vbeta and 13 Jbeta. This table comes from immunoSEQ multiplex PCR, and its TCRdb copy is limited to in-frame clones, with some not included. The sample consists of roughly 140,000 clones, 68% of them appearing once. The specimen sequenced was PBMCs. Every receptor here comes from a man between 60 and 75 years old in good health and CMV-seronegative.

The chain employs TRBV28 and TRBJ1-2; tentative D call: TRBD1 (6 bases). The germline CDR1 and CDR2 sequences are MDHEN and SYDVKM. Between the trimmed V and J ends, which lost 7 bases and 6 bases, there was a span of 15 bases. This CDR3 region has 13 residues. The CDR3 bases are TGTGCCAGCATCAGGGGACGGAGTGATGGCTACACCTTC. It yields the protein CASIRGRSDGYTF.

The rearrangement joins TRBV10-3 to TRBJ2-1; 14 bases are shared with TRBD2. The CDR3 consists of 15 residues. Trimming cost V 4 bases and J 9 bases; bases outside gene matches: 5. CDR1 and CDR2 (germline): ENHRY, SYGVKD. The CDR3 sequence: CAISGGTSGSLEQFF. The CDR3 DNA follows: TGTGCCATCAGTGGCGGGACTAGCGGGAGTCTTGAGCAGTTCTTC.

The rearrangement links TRBV4-1 to TRBJ1-4, with no clear D. Germline V CDR1 and CDR2: MGHRA, YSYEKL. The V and J ends lost 1 base and 9 bases respectively, with 12 bases between them. The CDR3 length is 14 residues. CDR3 region: CASSQARDFQKLFF. The DNA of the CDR3 is TGCGCCAGCAGCCAAGCTCGGGATTTCCAAAAACTGTTTTTT.

This chain joins TRBV19 and TRBJ2-7, with D tentatively TRBD1 (6 bases). The CDR3 length is 13 residues. Germline loops: CDR1 LNHDA, CDR2 SQIVND (reference sequence). V lost 3 bases, J lost 4 bases, and 10 bases lay in between. CDR3 residues: CASSMGTPYEQYF. CDR3 in DNA: TGTGCCAGTAGTATGGGGACACCTTACGAGCAGTACTTC.

The chain links TRBV29-1 to TRBJ1-3; D is undetermined. The germline V gene encodes CDR1 SQVTM and CDR2 ANQGSEA. CDR3 length: 13 residues. The V end lost 6 bases, the J end lost 4 bases, and 13 bases lay between the germline ends. CDR3 amino acids: CSVSWALGNTIYF. Written as DNA, the CDR3 is TGCAGCGTCTCTTGGGCCCTCGGAAACACCATATATTTT.

The table lists this clone with a few counts. The chain uses TRBV5-1 and TRBJ1-2; 8 bases are shared with TRBD1. The CDR3 totals 16 residues. From germline, CDR1 is SGHRS and CDR2 YFSETQ. V lost 1 base, J lost 4 bases, and 9 bases stayed unmatched. CDR3: CASSLRRGQATYGYTF. The CDR3 DNA sequence: TGCGCCAGCAGCTTGAGAAGGGGACAGGCAACCTATGGCTACACCTTC.

The V gene is TRBV19, the J gene TRBJ1-4; D remains ambiguous. Trimming left V 2 bases short and J 1 base short, with 5 bases between. Germline V lookup: CDR1 LNHDA, CDR2 SQIVND (reference sequence). CDR3 length: 14 residues. The CDR3 region has the DNA TGTGCCAGTAGTATAAGGAGAACTAATGAAAAACTGTTTTTT. Protein: CASSIRRTNEKLFF.

This clone was observed a few times. The chain has TRBV6-6 and TRBJ1-2; D gene uncertain. CDR3 length equals 13 residues. CDR1 and CDR2 (germline): MNHNY, SVGAGI (reference sequence). V lost 8 bases to trimming and J lost 4 bases, with 14 bases between them. The CDR3 is CASRETGVYGYTF. CDR3 nucleotide sequence: TGTGCCAGCCGCGAAACGGGAGTCTATGGCTACACCTTC.